The 2 T cell receptor beta chains reported below all come from one sample, sequenced in a study of blood T cells in healthy people across ages. Then a second PCR, running roughly 7 to 11 cycles, was carried out with a sample-barcoded 5' primer and a J-beta primer mix. TCRdb fed the 5' RACE reads into MiXCR, producing one record per CDR3 protein. Here the sample spans around 620,000 distinct CDR3 sequences, 25% to 30% being singletons. What was sequenced was blood. The receptors were sampled from a woman between 65 and 79 years old in good health.

V gene TRBV6-1 combines with J gene TRBJ1-4; TRBD1 matches at 8 bases. The CDR3 has 15 amino acids. Trimming cost V 4 bases and J 4 bases; bases outside gene matches: 5. Looked up from germline, CDR1 is MNHNS and CDR2 is SASEGT. The DNA for the CDR3 is TGTGCCAGCAGTGCGGGGACAGGCCTTAATGAAAAACTGTTTTTT. This translates into CASSAGTGLNEKLFF.

The CDR3 coding sequence is TGTGCCAGCAGTGAACCTCGCCTACGGGGGTCCTACAATGAGCAGTTCTTC. As protein: CASSEPRLRGSYNEQFF. The chain uses TRBV6-1 and TRBJ2-1, with D perhaps matching TRBD2 (6 bases). In germline, CDR1 is MNHNS, CDR2 SASEGT. Between the trimmed V and J ends, which lost 2 bases and 1 base, there was a span of 15 bases. CDR3 length: 17 residues.